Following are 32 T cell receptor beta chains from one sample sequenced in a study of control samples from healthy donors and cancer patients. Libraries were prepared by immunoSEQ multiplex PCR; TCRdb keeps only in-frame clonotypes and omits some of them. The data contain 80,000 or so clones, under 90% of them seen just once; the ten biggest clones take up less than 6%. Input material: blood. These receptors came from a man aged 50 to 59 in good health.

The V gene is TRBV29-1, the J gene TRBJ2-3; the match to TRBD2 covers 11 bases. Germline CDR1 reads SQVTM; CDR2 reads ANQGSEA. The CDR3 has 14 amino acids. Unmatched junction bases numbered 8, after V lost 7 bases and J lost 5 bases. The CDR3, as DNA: TGCAGCGCCCCGGGACTAGCGGCTTTAGATACGCAGTATTTT. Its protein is CSAPGLAALDTQYF.

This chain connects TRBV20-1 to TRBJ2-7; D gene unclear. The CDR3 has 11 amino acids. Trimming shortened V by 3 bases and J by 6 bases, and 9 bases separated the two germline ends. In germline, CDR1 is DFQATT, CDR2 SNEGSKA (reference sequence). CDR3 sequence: CSASTVSEQYF. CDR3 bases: TGCAGTGCTAGCACAGTGAGCGAGCAGTACTTC.

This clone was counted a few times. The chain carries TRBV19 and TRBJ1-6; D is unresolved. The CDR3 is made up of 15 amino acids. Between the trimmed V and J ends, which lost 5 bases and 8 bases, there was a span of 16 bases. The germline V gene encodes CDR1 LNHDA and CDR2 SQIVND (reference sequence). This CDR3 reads CASSANFQLYSPLHF. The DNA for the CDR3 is TGTGCCAGTAGTGCCAATTTTCAGTTATATTCACCCCTCCACTTT. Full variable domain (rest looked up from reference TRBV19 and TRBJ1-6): DGGITQSPKYLFRKEGQNVTLSCEQNLNHDAMYWYRQDPGQGLRLIYYSQIVNDFQKGDIAEGYSVSREKKESFPLTVTSAQKNPTAFYLCASSANFQLYSPLHFGNGTRLTVT.

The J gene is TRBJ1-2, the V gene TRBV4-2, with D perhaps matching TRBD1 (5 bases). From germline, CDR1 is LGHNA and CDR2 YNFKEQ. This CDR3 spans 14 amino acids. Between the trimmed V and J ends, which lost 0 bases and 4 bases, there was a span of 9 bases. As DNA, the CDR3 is TGTGCCAGCAGCCAAGATCGGGGGAGCTATGGCTACACCTTC. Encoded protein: CASSQDRGSYGYTF.

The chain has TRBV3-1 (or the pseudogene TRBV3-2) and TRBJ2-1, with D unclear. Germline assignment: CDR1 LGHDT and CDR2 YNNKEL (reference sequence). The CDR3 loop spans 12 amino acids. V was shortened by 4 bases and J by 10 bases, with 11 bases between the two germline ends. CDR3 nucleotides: TGTGCCAGCAGCCTACTGGCCCAGGAGCAGTTCTTC. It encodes CASSLLAQEQFF.

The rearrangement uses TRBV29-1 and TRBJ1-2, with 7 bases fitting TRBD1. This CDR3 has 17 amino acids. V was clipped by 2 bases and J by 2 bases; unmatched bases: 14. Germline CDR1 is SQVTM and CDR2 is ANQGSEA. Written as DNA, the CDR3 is TGCAGCGTTGAATCCGCCCGCGGGACAGCCTTAAACTATGGCTACACCTTC. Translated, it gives CSVESARGTALNYGYTF.

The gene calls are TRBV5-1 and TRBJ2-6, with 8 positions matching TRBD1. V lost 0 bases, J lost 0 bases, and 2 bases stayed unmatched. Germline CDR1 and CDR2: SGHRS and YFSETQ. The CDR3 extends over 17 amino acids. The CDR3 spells CASSLGDRGSGANVLTF. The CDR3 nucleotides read TGCGCCAGCAGCTTGGGAGACAGGGGCTCTGGGGCCAACGTCCTGACTTTC.

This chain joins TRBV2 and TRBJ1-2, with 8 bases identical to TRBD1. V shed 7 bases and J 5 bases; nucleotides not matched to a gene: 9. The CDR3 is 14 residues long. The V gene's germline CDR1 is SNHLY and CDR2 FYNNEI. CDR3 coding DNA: TGTGCCAGCATACTGGACAGGGTCCCTTATGGCTACACCTTC. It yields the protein CASILDRVPYGYTF.

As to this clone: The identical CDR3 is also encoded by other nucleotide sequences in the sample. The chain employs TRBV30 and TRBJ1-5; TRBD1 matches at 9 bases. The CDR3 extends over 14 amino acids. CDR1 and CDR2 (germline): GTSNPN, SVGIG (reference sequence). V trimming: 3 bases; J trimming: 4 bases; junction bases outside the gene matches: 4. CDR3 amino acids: CAWSAGQGNQPQHF. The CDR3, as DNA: TGTGCCTGGAGCGCCGGACAGGGGAATCAGCCCCAGCATTTT.

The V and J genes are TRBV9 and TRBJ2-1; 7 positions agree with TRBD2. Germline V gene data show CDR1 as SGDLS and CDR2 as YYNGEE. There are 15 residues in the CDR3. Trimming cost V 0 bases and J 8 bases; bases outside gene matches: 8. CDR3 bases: TGTGCCAGCAGCGTAGAGGGAGGGTACGGCGATGAGCAGTTCTTC. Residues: CASSVEGGYGDEQFF.

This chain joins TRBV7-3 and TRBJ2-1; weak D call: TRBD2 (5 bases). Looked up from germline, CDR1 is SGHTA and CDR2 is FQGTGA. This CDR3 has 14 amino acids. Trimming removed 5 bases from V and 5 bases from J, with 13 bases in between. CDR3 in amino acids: CASSPRTGNNEQFF. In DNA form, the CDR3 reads TGTGCCAGCAGCCCAAGGACCGGGAACAATGAGCAGTTCTTC.

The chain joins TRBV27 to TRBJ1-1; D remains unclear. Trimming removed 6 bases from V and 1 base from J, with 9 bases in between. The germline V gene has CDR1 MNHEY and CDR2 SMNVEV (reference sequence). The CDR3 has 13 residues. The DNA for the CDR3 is TGTGCCAGCAGGCCGAGTGCGAACACTGAAGCTTTCTTT. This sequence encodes CASRPSANTEAFF.

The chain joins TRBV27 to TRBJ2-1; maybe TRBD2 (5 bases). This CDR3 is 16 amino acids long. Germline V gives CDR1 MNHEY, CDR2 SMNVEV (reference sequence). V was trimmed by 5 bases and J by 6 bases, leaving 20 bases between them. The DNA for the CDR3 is TGTGCCAGCAGTCATCGAAGCTTAACGGGGTTCAATGAGCAGTTCTTC. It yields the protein CASSHRSLTGFNEQFF.

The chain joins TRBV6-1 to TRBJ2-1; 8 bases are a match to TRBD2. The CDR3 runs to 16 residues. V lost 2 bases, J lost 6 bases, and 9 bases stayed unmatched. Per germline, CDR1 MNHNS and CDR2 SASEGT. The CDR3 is CASSEPPAGVGNEQFF. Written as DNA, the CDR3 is TGTGCCAGCAGTGAACCGCCAGCGGGGGTGGGCAATGAGCAGTTCTTC.

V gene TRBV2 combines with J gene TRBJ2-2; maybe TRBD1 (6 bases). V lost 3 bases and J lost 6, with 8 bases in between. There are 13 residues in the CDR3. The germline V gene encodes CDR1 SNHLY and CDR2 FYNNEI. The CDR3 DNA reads TGTGCCAGCAGTGAGGCAGGGGCCGGGGAGCTGTTTTTT. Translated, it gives CASSEAGAGELFF.

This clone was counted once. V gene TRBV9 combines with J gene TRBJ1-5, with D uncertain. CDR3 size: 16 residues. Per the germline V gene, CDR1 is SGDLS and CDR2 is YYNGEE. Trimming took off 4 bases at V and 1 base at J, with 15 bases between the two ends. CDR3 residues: CASSPRDGGSNQPQHF. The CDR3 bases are TGTGCCAGCAGCCCCCGCGACGGTGGGAGCAATCAGCCCCAGCATTTT.

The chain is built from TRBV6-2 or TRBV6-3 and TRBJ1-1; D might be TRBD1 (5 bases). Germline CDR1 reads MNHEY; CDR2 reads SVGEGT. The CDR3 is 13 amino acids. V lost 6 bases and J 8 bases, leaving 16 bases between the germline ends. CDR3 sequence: CASSPVGAAEAFF. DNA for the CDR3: TGTGCCAGCAGCCCAGTCGGGGCGGCGGAAGCTTTCTTT.

CDR3 residues: CASSSTRDTGNYGYTF. The CDR3 DNA sequence: TGTGCCAGTAGTAGTACCCGGGATACTGGAAACTATGGCTACACCTTC. The gene calls are TRBV19 and TRBJ1-2, with no clear D. Germline CDR1 is LNHDA and CDR2 is SQIVND (reference sequence). The V gene lost 4 bases and the J gene lost 2 bases, with 17 bases spanning the gap. The CDR3 spans 16 residues.

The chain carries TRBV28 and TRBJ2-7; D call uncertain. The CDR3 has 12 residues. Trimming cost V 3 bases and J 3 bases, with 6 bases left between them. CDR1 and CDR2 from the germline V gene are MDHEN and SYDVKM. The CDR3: CASSFAGYEQYF. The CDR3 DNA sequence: TGTGCCAGCAGTTTCGCCGGCTACGAGCAGTACTTC.

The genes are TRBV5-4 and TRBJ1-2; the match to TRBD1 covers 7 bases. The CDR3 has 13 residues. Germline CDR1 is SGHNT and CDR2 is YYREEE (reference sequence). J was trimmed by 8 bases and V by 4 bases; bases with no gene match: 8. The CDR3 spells CASSPGTAPGYTF. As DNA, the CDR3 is TGTGCCAGCAGCCCCGGGACAGCGCCGGGCTACACCTTC.

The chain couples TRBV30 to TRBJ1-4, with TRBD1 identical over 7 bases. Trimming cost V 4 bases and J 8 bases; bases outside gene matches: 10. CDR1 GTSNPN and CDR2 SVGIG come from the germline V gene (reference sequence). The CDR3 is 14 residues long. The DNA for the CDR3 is TGTGCCTGGACGGAACAGGGGATACGAGAAAAACTGTTTTTT. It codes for CAWTEQGIREKLFF. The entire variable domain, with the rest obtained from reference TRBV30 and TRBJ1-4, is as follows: SQTIHQWPATLVQPVGSPLSLECTVEGTSNPNLYWYRQAAGRGLQLLFYSVGIGQISSEVPQNLSASRPQDRQFILSSKKLLLSDSGFYLCAWTEQGIREKLFFGSGTQLSVL.

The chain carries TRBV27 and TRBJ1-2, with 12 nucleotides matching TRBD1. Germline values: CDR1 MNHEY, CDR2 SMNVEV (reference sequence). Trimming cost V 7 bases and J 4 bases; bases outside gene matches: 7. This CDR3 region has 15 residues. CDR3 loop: CASTGTGGNGYGYTF. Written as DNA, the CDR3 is TGTGCCAGCACCGGGACAGGGGGCAACGGCTATGGCTACACCTTC.

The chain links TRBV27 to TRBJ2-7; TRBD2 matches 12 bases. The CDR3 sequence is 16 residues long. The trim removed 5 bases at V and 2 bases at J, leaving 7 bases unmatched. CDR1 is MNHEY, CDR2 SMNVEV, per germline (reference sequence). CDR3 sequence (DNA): TGTGCCAGCAGTCCCAGACTAGCGGGGGCTCCCTACGAGCAGTACTTC. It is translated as CASSPRLAGAPYEQYF.

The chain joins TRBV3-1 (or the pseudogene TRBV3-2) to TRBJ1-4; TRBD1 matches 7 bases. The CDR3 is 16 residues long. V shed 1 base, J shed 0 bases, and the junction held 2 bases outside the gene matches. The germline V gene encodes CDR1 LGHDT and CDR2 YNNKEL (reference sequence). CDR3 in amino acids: CASSQGQGTTNEKLFF. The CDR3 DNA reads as TGTGCCAGCAGCCAAGGACAGGGAACAACTAATGAAAAACTGTTTTTT.

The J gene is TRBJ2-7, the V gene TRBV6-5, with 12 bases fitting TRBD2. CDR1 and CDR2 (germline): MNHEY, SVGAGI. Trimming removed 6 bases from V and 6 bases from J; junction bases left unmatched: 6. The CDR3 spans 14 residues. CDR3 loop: CASSQLAGGGEQYF. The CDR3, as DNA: TGTGCCAGCAGCCAACTAGCGGGGGGTGGCGAGCAGTACTTC.

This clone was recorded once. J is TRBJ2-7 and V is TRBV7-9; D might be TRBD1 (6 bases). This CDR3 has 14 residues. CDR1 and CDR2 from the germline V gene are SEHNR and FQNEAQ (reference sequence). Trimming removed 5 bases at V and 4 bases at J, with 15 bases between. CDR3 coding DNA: TGTGCCAGCAGCGCAAGGGCAGGGGTTTACGAGCAGTACTTC. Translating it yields CASSARAGVYEQYF.

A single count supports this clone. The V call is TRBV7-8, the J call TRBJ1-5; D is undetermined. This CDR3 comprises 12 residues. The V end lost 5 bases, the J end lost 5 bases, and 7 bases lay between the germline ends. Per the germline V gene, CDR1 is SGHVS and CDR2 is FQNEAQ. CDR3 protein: CASSRHDQPQHF. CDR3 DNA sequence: TGTGCCAGCAGCCGTCATGATCAGCCCCAGCATTTT.

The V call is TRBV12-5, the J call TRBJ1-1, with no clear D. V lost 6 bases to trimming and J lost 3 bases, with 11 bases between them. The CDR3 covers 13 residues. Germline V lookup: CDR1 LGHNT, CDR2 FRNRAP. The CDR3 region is CASGRSRDTEAFF. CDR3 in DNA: TGTGCTAGTGGACGTTCTCGGGACACTGAAGCTTTCTTT.

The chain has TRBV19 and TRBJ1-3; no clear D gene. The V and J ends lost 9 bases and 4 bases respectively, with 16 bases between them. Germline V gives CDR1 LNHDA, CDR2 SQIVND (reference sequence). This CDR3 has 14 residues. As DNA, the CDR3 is TGTGCCAGCTTTTCCCCGGGTGCCGGAAACACCATATATTTT. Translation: CASFSPGAGNTIYF. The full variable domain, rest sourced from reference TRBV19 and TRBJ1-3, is DGGITQSPKYLFRKEGQNVTLSCEQNLNHDAMYWYRQDPGQGLRLIYYSQIVNDFQKGDIAEGYSVSREKKESFPLTVTSAQKNPTAFYLCASFSPGAGNTIYFGEGSWLTVV.

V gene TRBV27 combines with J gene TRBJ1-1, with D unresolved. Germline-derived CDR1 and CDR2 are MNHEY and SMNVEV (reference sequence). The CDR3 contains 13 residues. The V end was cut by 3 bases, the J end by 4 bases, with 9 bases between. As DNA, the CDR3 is TGTGCCAGCAGTTTCGGGCGAACCACTGAAGCTTTCTTT. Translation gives CASSFGRTTEAFF.

The CDR3 spells CASRVAGGHHEQYF. The CDR3 region has the DNA TGTGCCAGCAGAGTCGCGGGGGGGCACCACGAGCAGTACTTC. The V call is TRBV6-5, the J call TRBJ2-7; 9 nucleotides align to TRBD2. Trimming cost V 6 bases and J 5 bases; bases outside gene matches: 8. Germline V lookup: CDR1 MNHEY, CDR2 SVGAGI. The CDR3 has 14 amino acids.

This chain's CDR3 is CASSLGGGSGYTF. CDR3 nucleotide sequence: TGTGCCAGCAGCTTAGGCGGCGGGTCTGGCTACACCTTC. This chain uses TRBV7-2 with TRBJ1-2; no definite D call. Germline CDR1 reads SGHTA; CDR2 reads FQGNSA. V lost 1 base and J lost 7, with 10 bases in between. CDR3 length: 13 amino acids.